A single sample gave rise to the 16 T cell receptor beta chains below, sequenced in a study of shared clonotypes between healthy human individuals. Libraries were prepared by immunoSEQ multiplex PCR; TCRdb keeps only in-frame clonotypes and omits some of them. The sample has a few million clones, approximately 92% seen once. The sequenced sample consisted of naive CD4+ T cells sorted from blood. Subset noted: CD45RA+ positively selected. Receptors originate from a man aged 18 to 30 in good health.

CDR3 protein: CASSQGIGTGREQYF. Here the CDR3 DNA reads TGCGCCAGCAGCCAAGGGATCGGGACAGGGAGGGAGCAGTACTTC. This chain uses TRBV4-3 with TRBJ2-7; 9 positions match TRBD1. The CDR3 extends over 15 amino acids. The J segment lost 7 bases and the V segment lost 1 base, leaving 8 bases of the junction unmatched. CDR1 LGHNA and CDR2 YSLEER come from the germline V gene.

The chain uses TRBV5-6 and TRBJ2-6; D is perhaps TRBD1 (5 bases). V lost 6 bases to trimming and J lost 1 base, with 14 bases between them. CDR1 SGHDT and CDR2 YYEEEE come from the germline V gene. The CDR3 loop spans 16 amino acids. This CDR3 reads CASTRSQVSGANVLTF. CDR3 bases: TGTGCCAGCACCCGATCACAGGTGTCTGGGGCCAACGTCCTGACTTTC. The full variable domain, rest sourced from reference TRBV5-6 and TRBJ2-6, is DAGVTQSPTHLIKTRGQQVTLRCSPKSGHDTVSWYQQALGQGPQFIFQYYEEEERQRGNFPDRFSGHQFPNYSSELNVNALLLGDSALYLCASTRSQVSGANVLTFGAGSRLTVL.

The chain combines TRBV27 with TRBJ1-4, with 7 bases lining up with TRBD1. CDR1 MNHEY and CDR2 SMNVEV come from the germline V gene (reference sequence). This CDR3 has 14 amino acids. The J segment lost 7 bases and the V segment lost 5 bases, leaving 7 bases of the junction unmatched. DNA of the CDR3: TGTGCCAGCAGTCGTCAGGGGGTTGGTGAAAAACTGTTTTTT. Encoded protein: CASSRQGVGEKLFF.

The rearrangement joins TRBV18 to TRBJ2-5; TRBD2 matches at 7 bases. V was pared by 6 bases and J by 5 bases, with 9 bases of the junction left unmatched. Germline CDR1 KGHSH, CDR2 LQKENI. The CDR3 covers 14 residues. For the CDR3, the DNA is TGTGCCAGCTCTAAGCGGGAAGGTATTGAGACCCAGTACTTC. Translated, it gives CASSKREGIETQYF.

Only a few counts were recorded for this clone. In DNA form, the CDR3 reads TGTGCCAGCAGCGCCACAGGGAGCAACACTGAAGCTTTCTTT. Translation gives CASSATGSNTEAFF. V and J are TRBV2 and TRBJ1-1, with D possibly matching TRBD1 (6 bases). Germline V gives CDR1 SNHLY, CDR2 FYNNEI. The CDR3 length is 14 residues. Between the trimmed V and J ends, which lost 6 bases and 2 bases, there was a span of 13 bases. The full variable domain, rest sourced from reference TRBV2 and TRBJ1-1, is EPEVTQTPSHQVTQMGQEVILRCVPISNHLYFYWYRQILGQKVEFLVSFYNNEISEKSEIFDDQFSVERPDGSNFTLKIRSTKLEDSAMYFCASSATGSNTEAFFGQGTRLTVV.

The chain is built from TRBV9 and TRBJ1-2, with TRBD1 matching over 9 bases. Germline-derived CDR1 and CDR2 are SGDLS and YYNGEE. The CDR3 sequence is 15 residues long. J lost 3 bases, V lost 0 bases, and 3 bases had no gene match. CDR3 loop: CASSVVGQGHYGYTF. The CDR3 DNA sequence: TGTGCCAGCAGCGTAGTAGGACAGGGGCACTATGGCTACACCTTC.

Turning to this clone: At the DNA level, this CDR3 is encoded by other sequences in the same sample as well. This chain connects TRBV27 to TRBJ1-5; the D is unclear. The CDR3 extends over 14 amino acids. In germline, CDR1 is MNHEY, CDR2 SMNVEV (reference sequence). V lost 2 bases, J lost 3 bases, and 8 bases lay in between. The CDR3 region has the DNA TGTGCCAGCAGTTTAAGCAGGTCCAATCAGCCCCAGCATTTT. This gives the protein CASSLSRSNQPQHF.

The genes are TRBV10-3 and TRBJ1-3; D is unclear. V was cut by 0 bases and J by 0 bases, with 9 bases left in between. Germline V gives CDR1 ENHRY, CDR2 SYGVKD. The CDR3 covers 16 residues. The CDR3 sequence is CAISESGGISGNTIYF. The CDR3 DNA follows: TGTGCCATCAGTGAGTCGGGCGGGATCTCTGGAAACACCATATATTTT.

The chain recombines TRBV5-1 with TRBJ2-5, with a tentative D call TRBD2 (6 bases). The V and J ends lost 2 bases and 4 bases respectively, with 12 bases between them. CDR3 length: 14 amino acids. Germline-derived CDR1 and CDR2 are SGHRS and YFSETQ. CDR3 in amino acids: CASSLRDSGETQYF. CDR3 DNA sequence: TGCGCCAGCAGCTTACGGGACTCAGGAGAGACCCAGTACTTC.

The chain links TRBV5-1 to TRBJ2-3; tentative D call: TRBD1 (6 bases). This CDR3 spans 17 amino acids. Trimming cost V 0 bases and J 2 bases, with 16 bases left between them. Germline V gene lookup returns CDR1 SGHRS and CDR2 YFSETQ. The CDR3 DNA reads TGCGCCAGCAGCTTGGGGGCCGCCGGGACAAACACAGATACGCAGTATTTT. Amino acids: CASSLGAAGTNTDTQYF.

V and J are TRBV5-1 and TRBJ1-4; 10 bases fit TRBD1. V dropped 0 bases and J dropped 5; count of bases not matched to a gene: 4. The CDR3 has 16 residues. Germline V gene lookup returns CDR1 SGHRS and CDR2 YFSETQ. CDR3 bases: TGCGCCAGCAGCTTGGGGGACAGGGGAGTGAATGAAAAACTGTTTTTT. Its translation: CASSLGDRGVNEKLFF.

The V and J genes are TRBV10-2 and TRBJ2-2; D uncertain. The CDR3 runs to 12 residues. Trimming left V 4 bases short and J 7 bases short, with 7 bases between. Germline loops: CDR1 WSHSY, CDR2 SAAADI. CDR3 loop: CASSGLGGELFF. The CDR3 region has the DNA TGCGCCAGCAGTGGGCTCGGCGGGGAGCTGTTTTTT.

As for this clone: The identical CDR3 is also encoded by other nucleotide sequences in the sample. The V call is TRBV7-9, the J call TRBJ2-3; TRBD1 aligns across 9 bases. Germline V gene sequence: CDR1 SEHNR, CDR2 FQNEAQ (reference sequence). Trimming cost V 5 bases and J 1 base; bases outside gene matches: 4. The CDR3 extends over 15 amino acids. This CDR3 is CASSPGQGRTDTQYF. The DNA for the CDR3 is TGTGCCAGCAGCCCGGGACAGGGACGCACAGATACGCAGTATTTT. Combining the CDR3 with reference TRBV7-9 and TRBJ2-3 gives the whole variable domain DTGVSQNPRHKITKRGQNVTFRCDPISEHNRLYWYRQTLGQGPEFLTYFQNEAQLEKSRLLSDRFSAERPKGSFSTLEIQRTEQGDSAMYLCASSPGQGRTDTQYFGPGTRLTVL.

This chain links TRBV10-2 with TRBJ2-1; D is undetermined. Germline lookup yields CDR1 WSHSY and CDR2 SAAADI. Trimming cost V 0 bases and J 4 bases, with 10 bases left between them. This CDR3 contains 15 residues. CDR3 loop: CASSESILRYNEQFF. The CDR3 nucleotides read TGCGCCAGCAGTGAGTCGATCCTGAGATACAATGAGCAGTTCTTC.

V and J are TRBV5-1 and TRBJ2-2, with D tentatively TRBD1 (6 bases). From germline, CDR1 is SGHRS and CDR2 YFSETQ. The CDR3 extends over 18 amino acids. The V and J ends lost 4 bases and 4 bases respectively, with 23 bases between them. The CDR3 is CASSPLTGTLGGTGELFF. DNA for the CDR3: TGCGCCAGCAGCCCATTGACAGGAACCCTTGGAGGCACCGGGGAGCTGTTTTTT.

The CDR3: CASSYELGNTEAFF. The DNA for the CDR3 is TGTGCCAGCAGTTACGAATTGGGGAACACTGAAGCTTTCTTT. The V and J genes are TRBV6-6 and TRBJ1-1; D gene ambiguous. Germline CDR1 and CDR2: MNHNY and SVGAGI (reference sequence). The CDR3 loop spans 14 amino acids. Trimming took 2 bases from V and 1 from J, leaving 8 bases between them.